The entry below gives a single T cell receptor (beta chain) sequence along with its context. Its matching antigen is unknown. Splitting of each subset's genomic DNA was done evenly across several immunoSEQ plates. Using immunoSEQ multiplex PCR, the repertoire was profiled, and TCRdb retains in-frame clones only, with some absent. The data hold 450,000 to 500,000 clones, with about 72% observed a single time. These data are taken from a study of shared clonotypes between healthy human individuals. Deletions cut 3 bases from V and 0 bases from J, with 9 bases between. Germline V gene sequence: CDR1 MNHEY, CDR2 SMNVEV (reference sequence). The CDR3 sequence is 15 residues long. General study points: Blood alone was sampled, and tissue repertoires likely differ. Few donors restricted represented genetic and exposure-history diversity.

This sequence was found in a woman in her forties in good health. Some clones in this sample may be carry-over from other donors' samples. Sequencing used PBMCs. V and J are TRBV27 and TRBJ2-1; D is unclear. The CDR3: CASSLGGRSYNEQFF. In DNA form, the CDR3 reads TGTGCCAGCAGTTTGGGCGGACGCTCCTACAATGAGCAGTTCTTC.